This entry lists 20 T cell receptor beta chains sequenced from one sample in a study of cytomegalovirus exposure and HLA in healthy donors. The repertoire was sequenced with immunoSEQ multiplex PCR; TCRdb's copy has only in-frame clones and lacks some. The sample carries some 69,000 clones, over 95% recorded once. Sequences were obtained from PBMCs. The origin of the receptors is a woman aged 18-29 years in good health and CMV-seropositive.

This chain uses TRBV15 with TRBJ2-7; 8 bases line up with TRBD1. V dropped 1 base and J dropped 4; count of bases not matched to a gene: 15. Per germline, CDR1 LNHNV and CDR2 YYDKDF (reference sequence). CDR3 length equals 18 residues. For the CDR3, the DNA is TGTGCCACCAGCAGAGGAGGATTTCGACAGGGGTTTAGGTACGAGCAGTACTTC. This encodes CATSRGGFRQGFRYEQYF.

The chain has TRBV5-1 and TRBJ1-1; 9 bases line up with TRBD1. V shed 0 bases and J 4 bases; nucleotides not matched to a gene: 4. CDR1 and CDR2 from the germline V gene are SGHRS and YFSETQ. The CDR3 spans 15 residues. This CDR3 reads CASSLETGGLTEAFF. In DNA form, the CDR3 reads TGCGCCAGCAGCTTGGAGACAGGGGGGCTCACTGAAGCTTTCTTT.

The chain has TRBV28 and TRBJ1-5; D is unresolved. The V and J ends lost 3 bases and 3 bases respectively, with 12 bases between them. Germline V gene lookup returns CDR1 MDHEN and CDR2 SYDVKM. This CDR3 has 15 residues. The CDR3 DNA reads as TGTGCCAGCAGTTTGGCGGGGTCATACAATCAGCCCCAGCATTTT. Its translation: CASSLAGSYNQPQHF.

This chain joins TRBV27 and TRBJ2-1, with 9 nucleotides matching TRBD2. The CDR3 has 14 residues. Per germline, CDR1 MNHEY and CDR2 SMNVEV (reference sequence). The V gene end was trimmed by 11 bases and the J gene end by 8 bases; junction bases not matched to a gene: 13. CDR3 region: CAARGGGRAYEQFF. DNA for the CDR3: TGTGCCGCAAGAGGGGGCGGGAGGGCCTATGAGCAGTTCTTC.

This rearrangement joins TRBV27 to TRBJ1-1; 7 bases are shared with TRBD1. This CDR3 is built from 19 residues. Germline-derived CDR1 and CDR2 are MNHEY and SMNVEV (reference sequence). Trimming cost V 0 bases and J 0 bases; bases outside gene matches: 13. The CDR3 nucleotides are TGTGCCAGCAGTTTATCGGGACAGAGAGTTTTAGATATGAACACTGAAGCTTTCTTT. It encodes CASSLSGQRVLDMNTEAFF.

The rearrangement joins TRBV15 to TRBJ2-1; possible D gene TRBD2, 5 bases. CDR3 size: 17 residues. The V end was cut by 2 bases, the J end by 9 bases, with 23 bases between. CDR1 is LNHNV, CDR2 YYDKDF, per germline (reference sequence). DNA of the CDR3: TGTGCCACCAGCAGATCCCTACTAGTCGGGCCGGTCAGTGAGCAGTTCTTC. The encoded protein is CATSRSLLVGPVSEQFF. Full variable domain (missing parts from reference TRBV15 and TRBJ2-1): DAMVIQNPRYQVTQFGKPVTLSCSQTLNHNVMYWYQQKSSQAPKLLFHYYDKDFNNEADTPDNFQSRRPNTSFCFLDIRSPGLGDTAMYLCATSRSLLVGPVSEQFFGPGTRLTVL.

For the CDR3, the DNA is TGTGCCAGCGGCCCTGGACAGGGGTGGTCCGGGGAGCTGTTTTTT. Encoded protein: CASGPGQGWSGELFF. V usage is TRBV28 and J usage is TRBJ2-2; 9 bases agree with TRBD1. The CDR3 runs 15 residues. The germline CDR1 and CDR2 sequences are MDHEN and SYDVKM. The V and J ends lost 8 bases and 6 bases, in that order; junction bases with no gene match: 10. Using reference TRBV28 and TRBJ2-2 for the parts outside the CDR3, the full variable domain is DVKVTQSSRYLVKRTGEKVFLECVQDMDHENMFWYRQDPGLGLRLIYFSYDVKMKEKGDIPEGYSVSREKKERFSLILESASTNQTSMYLCASGPGQGWSGELFFGEGSRLTVL.

This chain connects TRBV5-6 to TRBJ2-3; D gene uncertain. This CDR3 spans 16 amino acids. Trimming cost V 1 base and J 0 bases, with 12 bases left between them. Germline CDR1 SGHDT, CDR2 YYEEEE. The CDR3 DNA is TGTGCCAGCAGCTTGTCTTGGCCCCCTAGCACAGATACGCAGTATTTT. Translated: CASSLSWPPSTDTQYF. Drawing the rest from reference TRBV5-6 and TRBJ2-3, the complete variable domain is DAGVTQSPTHLIKTRGQQVTLRCSPKSGHDTVSWYQQALGQGPQFIFQYYEEEERQRGNFPDRFSGHQFPNYSSELNVNALLLGDSALYLCASSLSWPPSTDTQYFGPGTRLTVL.

The CDR3 region has the DNA TGTGCCAGCAGTCCCTCACCGGGACTGAGTATATCAGTGCAGACCCAGTACTTC. Its translation is CASSPSPGLSISVQTQYF. This rearrangement joins TRBV7-8 to TRBJ2-5, with D possibly matching TRBD2 (6 bases). CDR3 length: 18 residues. Germline V lookup: CDR1 SGHVS, CDR2 FQNEAQ. V was trimmed by 6 bases and J by 6 bases, leaving 29 bases between them.

The V call is TRBV30, the J call TRBJ2-7; 11 bases line up with TRBD2. The CDR3 has 14 residues. Germline trimming cut 3 bases from V and 4 bases from J; bases unmatched to any gene: 5. Germline V gene lookup returns CDR1 GTSNPN and CDR2 SVGIG (reference sequence). The CDR3 is CAWSGTSGSYEQYF. The CDR3 nucleotides read TGTGCCTGGAGCGGTACTAGCGGGAGTTACGAGCAGTACTTC.

CDR3 nucleotide sequence: TGTGCCTGGAGGGGGGCTAGCCTGCCGCCACCCAATGAGCAGTTCTTC. It is translated as CAWRGASLPPPNEQFF. The chain combines TRBV30 with TRBJ2-1; a possible D gene is TRBD1 (6 bases). Looked up from germline, CDR1 is GTSNPN and CDR2 is SVGIG (reference sequence). Trimming shortened V by 3 bases and J by 6 bases, and 21 bases separated the two germline ends. This CDR3 spans 16 amino acids.

The V and J genes are TRBV5-6 and TRBJ1-2, with a weak D call TRBD1 (5 bases). Germline V gene sequence: CDR1 SGHDT, CDR2 YYEEEE. CDR3 length: 16 residues. Trimming cost V 1 base and J 7 bases, with 20 bases left between them. The CDR3 reads CASSLFRRAGGAGYTF. The DNA for the CDR3 is TGTGCCAGCAGCTTGTTTCGCAGGGCGGGAGGTGCTGGCTACACCTTC.

This clone was recorded only once. This sequence joins TRBV7-2 and TRBJ1-5; D call uncertain. From germline, CDR1 is SGHTA and CDR2 FQGNSA. CDR3 length: 15 residues. Trimming cost V 4 bases and J 6 bases, with 16 bases left between them. The DNA for the CDR3 is TGTGCCAGCAGCTCTAGCCCCCTCGGTACTCAGCCCCAGCATTTT. It encodes CASSSSPLGTQPQHF.

In its sample, this clone was seen once. The chain carries TRBV27 and TRBJ1-5; D is perhaps TRBD1 (6 bases). This CDR3 is built from 17 residues. V lost 2 bases, J lost 0 bases, and 14 bases lay in between. The V gene's germline CDR1 is MNHEY and CDR2 SMNVEV (reference sequence). In DNA, the CDR3 is TGTGCCAGCAGTTTACGGGGGGGCGTACTTAGCAATCAGCCCCAGCATTTT. Protein: CASSLRGGVLSNQPQHF.

The chain carries TRBV27 and TRBJ2-7, with D perhaps matching TRBD2 (5 bases). V was clipped by 1 base and J by 4 bases, with 14 bases between them. This CDR3 contains 15 residues. CDR1 and CDR2 from the germline V gene are MNHEY and SMNVEV (reference sequence). This CDR3 is CASSLYFTRGYEQYF. The CDR3 region has the DNA TGTGCCAGCAGTTTATACTTTACTCGGGGTTACGAGCAGTACTTC.

This clone was seen once. V usage is TRBV11-2 and J usage is TRBJ2-5; 9 bases match TRBD2. V lost 5 bases to trimming and J lost 9 bases; unmatched junction nucleotides: 16. Germline CDR1 is SGHAT and CDR2 is FQNNGV. This CDR3 spans 16 amino acids. The CDR3 sequence is CASSPRGGRDRDAQYF. The CDR3 DNA follows: TGTGCCAGCAGCCCTAGAGGCGGGAGGGATAGAGATGCCCAGTACTTC.

This sequence joins TRBV6-5 and TRBJ2-7, with D possibly TRBD2 on 5 matching bases. Germline V gene data show CDR1 as MNHEY and CDR2 as SVGAGI. V lost 10 bases, J lost 12 bases, and 25 bases lay in between. CDR3 length: 13 residues. CDR3 DNA sequence: TGTGCCACCCTGGGTCTAGCAGGTTTTGGGTGGTACTTC. As protein: CATLGLAGFGWYF.

V usage is TRBV9 and J usage is TRBJ2-2; 10 bases map to TRBD2. The J segment lost 5 bases and the V segment lost 4 bases, leaving 5 bases of the junction unmatched. The germline CDR1 and CDR2 sequences are SGDLS and YYNGEE. This CDR3 is 15 amino acids long. This CDR3 is CASSPRTSGTGELFF. The CDR3 DNA is TGTGCCAGCAGCCCCCGGACTAGCGGAACCGGGGAGCTGTTTTTT.

This rearrangement joins TRBV28 to TRBJ2-3, with 8 bases aligning to TRBD1. The CDR3 runs to 17 residues. With 4 bases clipped from V and 4 bases from J, the junction kept 13 bases outside the gene matches. Germline V CDR1 and CDR2: MDHEN, SYDVKM. CDR3 sequence: CASSSQGATSSPDTQYF. CDR3 DNA sequence: TGTGCCAGCAGTTCCCAGGGGGCTACTTCTAGTCCAGATACGCAGTATTTT.

The V and J genes are TRBV19 and TRBJ2-2; tentatively, D is TRBD1 (6 bases). V lost 9 bases, J lost 3 bases, and 17 bases lay in between. Germline CDR1 is LNHDA and CDR2 is SQIVND (reference sequence). This CDR3 is built from 15 residues. The CDR3 DNA reads TGTGCCAGCAGACCCGGGACAATGGACACCGGGGAGCTGTTTTTT. Translation gives CASRPGTMDTGELFF.